The 23 T cell receptor beta chains listed next were all sequenced from one sample in a study of OX40 agonist ivuxolimab in advanced cancers. Receptor amplification or capture employed the immunoSEQ multiplex PCR assay. Imported from immuneACCESS, the table was reduced by TCRdb to in-frame sequences with V and J called. These copies leave out some clones; in studies compared against another copy, an unresolved V gene accounts for under half, and the cause of the remainder is not known. Within this sample are approximately 120,000 clones, with under 95% of them counted one time only. Roughly 0.8% of the sample belongs to the ten largest clones. The sample in question was CD4+ or CD8+ T cells sorted from blood, obtained in a trial of the OX40 agonist ivuxolimab. The receptors were gathered from an adult with an advanced solid tumor such as melanoma, head and neck, liver or kidney cancer.

The rearrangement uses TRBV18 and TRBJ1-1; no definite D call. CDR1 and CDR2 (germline): KGHSH, LQKENI. The CDR3 contains 15 residues. V shed 5 bases and J shed 4 bases, with 17 bases lying between them. CDR3 residues: CASSFMAPRGTEAFF. The CDR3 nucleotides read TGTGCCAGCTCATTTATGGCCCCTCGGGGCACTGAAGCTTTCTTT.

This sequence joins TRBV29-1 and TRBJ2-2; D is perhaps TRBD1 (6 bases). V was cut by 1 base and J by 3 bases, with 9 bases left in between. This CDR3 has 14 amino acids. Germline V CDR1 and CDR2: SQVTM, ANQGSEA. The CDR3 spells CSVEGDTYTGELFF. The CDR3 DNA reads as TGCAGCGTTGAAGGGGACACCTACACCGGGGAGCTGTTTTTT.

This chain connects TRBV7-2 to TRBJ2-7; D not certain. Germline CDR1 is SGHTA and CDR2 is FQGNSA. The CDR3 is made up of 12 amino acids. Trimming left V 3 bases short and J 2 bases short, with 5 bases between. The DNA of the CDR3 is TGTGCCAGCAGCTTGGCCACCTACGAGCAGTACTTC. It encodes CASSLATYEQYF.

The chain uses TRBV15 and TRBJ2-7; the match to TRBD1 covers 11 bases. V shed 1 base and J 3 bases; nucleotides not matched to a gene: 5. CDR1 LNHNV and CDR2 YYDKDF come from the germline V gene (reference sequence). The CDR3 extends over 16 amino acids. This chain's CDR3 is CATSRVAGTGGYEQYF. In nucleotides, the CDR3 is TGTGCCACCAGCAGAGTTGCCGGGACAGGGGGCTACGAGCAGTACTTC.

The V gene is TRBV2, the J gene TRBJ1-1; D is ambiguous. This CDR3 region has 13 residues. The germline CDR1 and CDR2 sequences are SNHLY and FYNNEI. V was clipped by 3 bases and J by 7 bases, with 12 bases between them. The CDR3 DNA sequence: TGTGCCAGCAGTGAGGAGGGCGGTGGTGAAGCTTTCTTT. It yields the protein CASSEEGGGEAFF. Combining the CDR3 with reference TRBV2 and TRBJ1-1 gives the whole variable domain EPEVTQTPSHQVTQMGQEVILRCVPISNHLYFYWYRQILGQKVEFLVSFYNNEISEKSEIFDDQFSVERPDGSNFTLKIRSTKLEDSAMYFCASSEEGGGEAFFGQGTRLTVV.

Concerning this clone itself: Other DNA sequences within the sample encode an identical CDR3. The chain recombines TRBV28 with TRBJ2-1; no firm D call. CDR1 and CDR2 (germline): MDHEN, SYDVKM. V dropped 5 bases and J dropped 4 bases, with 6 bases sitting between them. CDR3 length equals 12 residues. The CDR3 is CASSLRYNEQFF. Written as DNA, the CDR3 is TGTGCCAGCAGTCTCCGATACAATGAGCAGTTCTTC.

The chain links TRBV19 to TRBJ2-1, with D tentatively TRBD1 or TRBD2 (5 bases each). Looked up from germline, CDR1 is LNHDA and CDR2 is SQIVND (reference sequence). The CDR3 spans 14 residues. Trimming left V 3 bases short and J 12 bases short, with 18 bases between. For the CDR3, the DNA is TGTGCCAGTAGTATGGGGCTAGCAGGTGTTTGGCAGTTCTTC. Translating gives CASSMGLAGVWQFF.

The chain carries TRBV13 and TRBJ1-3, with D perhaps TRBD1 (5 bases). The V gene's germline CDR1 is PRHDT and CDR2 FYEKMQ (reference sequence). The CDR3 runs 17 residues. V lost 5 bases and J 0 bases, leaving 17 bases between the germline ends. CDR3 protein: CASSRDGSPYSGNTIYF. The CDR3 DNA reads TGTGCCAGCAGCCGGGACGGATCCCCGTACTCTGGAAACACCATATATTTT. The full variable domain, completed using reference TRBV13 and TRBJ1-3, is AAGVIQSPRHLIKEKRETATLKCYPIPRHDTVYWYQQGPGQDPQFLISFYEKMQSDKGSIPDRFSAQQFSDYHSELNMSSLELGDSALYFCASSRDGSPYSGNTIYFGEGSWLTVV.

This clone showed up just a few times. The rearrangement joins TRBV15 to TRBJ1-6; 8 bases align to TRBD1. There are 15 residues in the CDR3. In germline, CDR1 is LNHNV, CDR2 YYDKDF (reference sequence). The trim removed 0 bases at V and 6 bases at J, leaving 1 base unmatched. The CDR3 DNA reads TGTGCCACCAGCAGAGACCAGGGGGCTAATTCACCCCTCCACTTT. Its protein product is CATSRDQGANSPLHF.

The rearrangement joins TRBV28 to TRBJ2-1; D perhaps matches TRBD2 (5 bases). V dropped 3 bases and J dropped 10 bases, with 10 bases sitting between them. The CDR3 runs to 12 residues. Germline V gene data show CDR1 as MDHEN and CDR2 as SYDVKM. CDR3 region: CASSFFRGEQFF. The CDR3 DNA reads as TGTGCCAGCAGTTTCTTCAGAGGGGAGCAGTTCTTC.

The rearrangement uses TRBV19 and TRBJ2-1; possible D gene TRBD2, 6 bases. The CDR3 is 16 amino acids. Germline CDR1 reads LNHDA; CDR2 reads SQIVND (reference sequence). V lost 7 bases, J lost 5 bases, and 21 bases lay in between. This chain's CDR3 is CASTLRGGGRDNEQFF. The DNA of the CDR3 is TGTGCCAGTACCTTAAGGGGCGGAGGGCGAGACAATGAGCAGTTCTTC.

The V gene is TRBV19, the J gene TRBJ2-2; the D gene is possibly TRBD1 (5 bases). Per germline, CDR1 LNHDA and CDR2 SQIVND (reference sequence). This CDR3 region has 15 residues. Deletions cut 9 bases from V and 0 bases from J, with 14 bases between. The CDR3 reads CASRVSLTNTGELFF. In DNA, the CDR3 is TGTGCCAGCAGGGTTTCCCTTACGAACACCGGGGAGCTGTTTTTT.

The V gene is TRBV7-2, the J gene TRBJ2-2, with TRBD1 identical over 7 bases. The CDR3 length is 14 residues. The V gene's germline CDR1 is SGHTA and CDR2 FQGNSA. Losses at the gene ends were 5 bases for V and 7 bases for J; bases not matched to a gene: 7. DNA of the CDR3: TGTGCCAGCAGCAAACAGGGGTCGGACGGGGAGCTGTTTTTT. This encodes CASSKQGSDGELFF. The full variable domain, with the rest looked up from reference TRBV7-2 and TRBJ2-2, is GAGVSQSPSNKVTEKGKDVELRCDPISGHTALYWYRQSLGQGLEFLIYFQGNSAPDKSGLPSDRFSAERTGGSVSTLTIQRTQQEDSAVYLCASSKQGSDGELFFGEGSRLTVL.

This chain uses TRBV5-4 with TRBJ2-2; D not resolved. In germline, CDR1 is SGHNT, CDR2 YYREEE (reference sequence). CDR3 length: 11 residues. The germline V and J ends were trimmed by 2 bases and 7 bases, with 3 bases remaining between them. CDR3 nucleotides: TGTGCCAGCAGCTTAAACGGGGAGCTGTTTTTT. Protein: CASSLNGELFF.

The chain is built from TRBV27 and TRBJ2-7, with 11 positions matching TRBD2. The CDR3 covers 15 residues. V lost 3 bases, J lost 3 bases, and 4 bases stayed unmatched. CDR1 is MNHEY, CDR2 SMNVEV, per germline (reference sequence). In DNA, the CDR3 is TGTGCCAGCAGTTTGGTGGGGACTAGCGGCTACGAGCAGTACTTC. Residues: CASSLVGTSGYEQYF.

A word on this clone: The sample carries other DNA sequences with the same CDR3. V and J are TRBV11-2 and TRBJ2-7; unclear D gene. Germline CDR1 SGHAT, CDR2 FQNNGV. V was trimmed by 5 bases and J by 1 base, leaving 3 bases between them. This CDR3 is built from 11 residues. The CDR3 protein is CASSPSYEQYF. DNA for the CDR3: TGTGCCAGCAGCCCGTCCTACGAGCAGTACTTC.

The chain combines TRBV7-2 with TRBJ2-7; 10 bases are shared with TRBD2. With 5 bases clipped from V and 3 bases from J, the junction kept 7 bases outside the gene matches. The germline gives CDR1 SGHTA, CDR2 FQGNSA. The CDR3 covers 15 residues. Here the CDR3 reads CASSPTSGHLYEQYF. CDR3 nucleotides: TGTGCCAGCAGCCCGACTAGCGGGCATCTCTACGAGCAGTACTTC.

This chain joins TRBV19 and TRBJ1-2, with a possible D match to TRBD1 (6 bases). V was cut by 5 bases and J by 4 bases, with 11 bases left in between. Germline V gene data show CDR1 as LNHDA and CDR2 as SQIVND (reference sequence). The length of the CDR3 is 13 residues. CDR3 sequence: CASSSGVSYGYTF. CDR3 bases: TGTGCCAGTAGTTCAGGGGTCTCCTATGGCTACACCTTC.

This clone was detected once. The chain employs TRBV19 and TRBJ2-3; 7 nucleotides line up with TRBD2. Germline values: CDR1 LNHDA, CDR2 SQIVND (reference sequence). The CDR3 covers 13 residues. The trim removed 7 bases at V and 5 bases at J, leaving 6 bases unmatched. CDR3 residues: CASTGRAVDTQYF. The CDR3 DNA is TGTGCCAGTACAGGGAGGGCCGTAGATACGCAGTATTTT.

The V call is TRBV7-8, the J call TRBJ2-6; 10 nucleotides align to TRBD1. CDR3 length: 20 residues. Germline loops: CDR1 SGHVS, CDR2 FQNEAQ. V shed 1 base, J shed 4 bases, and the junction held 13 bases outside the gene matches. The CDR3 is CASSLVLIWTGGDGANVLTF. Here the CDR3 DNA reads TGTGCCAGCAGCTTAGTCCTCATATGGACAGGGGGGGACGGGGCCAACGTCCTGACTTTC.

This clone was observed once. The same CDR3 is also encoded by other DNA sequences in this sample. The chain employs TRBV6-5 and TRBJ2-7, with TRBD2 matching over 9 bases. This CDR3 is built from 16 residues. Germline V gene sequence: CDR1 MNHEY, CDR2 SVGAGI. J gave up 2 bases and V 0 bases, and 5 bases lay outside the gene matches. CDR3 DNA: TGTGCCAGCAGTTACTCGAGGTTAGCGGGAGCCTACGAGCAGTACTTC. Translated: CASSYSRLAGAYEQYF.

V is TRBV7-2 and J is TRBJ1-5; 7 bases match TRBD1. CDR3 length: 16 amino acids. Germline CDR1 is SGHTA and CDR2 is FQGNSA. The V gene end was trimmed by 1 base and the J gene end by 4 bases; junction bases not matched to a gene: 7. The CDR3 sequence is CASSLVVRGMNQPQHF. The CDR3 DNA reads TGTGCCAGCAGCTTAGTGGTCAGGGGGATGAATCAGCCCCAGCATTTT. Together with reference TRBV7-2 and TRBJ1-5, the CDR3 gives the full variable domain: GAGVSQSPSNKVTEKGKDVELRCDPISGHTALYWYRQSLGQGLEFLIYFQGNSAPDKSGLPSDRFSAERTGGSVSTLTIQRTQQEDSAVYLCASSLVVRGMNQPQHFGDGTRLSIL.

The chain carries TRBV7-9 and TRBJ2-4, with 8 bases identical to TRBD2. The CDR3 is 16 residues long. J gave up 1 base and V 10 bases, and 12 bases lay outside the gene matches. Germline V lookup: CDR1 SEHNR, CDR2 FQNEAQ (reference sequence). CDR3 region: CATENREGGAKNIQYF. The CDR3 DNA reads TGTGCCACCGAAAATCGGGAGGGTGGGGCCAAAAACATTCAGTACTTC. Using reference TRBV7-9 and TRBJ2-4 for the parts outside the CDR3, the full variable domain is DTGVSQNPRHKITKRGQNVTFRCDPISEHNRLYWYRQTLGQGPEFLTYFQNEAQLEKSRLLSDRFSAERPKGSFSTLEIQRTEQGDSAMYLCATENREGGAKNIQYFGAGTRLSVL.